This is a list of T cell receptor beta chains from one sample in a study of T cell therapy after organ transplantation. Sequencing was performed with immunoSEQ multiplex PCR; in TCRdb, only in-frame clones are kept and a portion is missing. The sample lists 15,000 to 25,000 clones, 81% seen once, with nearly 9.5% in the top ten. These receptors lack a known antigen. The input for sequencing was CD8+ T cells from blood, taken after autologous CMV-specific T cell therapy. The receptor set was obtained from a human patient who had received a solid organ transplant and had CMV disease. The T cells may come from the graft donor. CDR3s include the opening cysteine and the closing phenylalanine or tryptophan. Fields, in order: J gene, V gene, D gene, clone size, CDR3 length, CDR3 protein, CDR3 DNA. The D gene is left open where the match is weak. Clone size is given for some rows only: seen once, a few or many times, or a class if the clone is expanded.

>TRBJ1-4|TRBV9|.|.|16
CASSVLGGSTNEKLFF
TGTGCCAGCAGCGTACTTGGGGGCTCAACTAATGAAAAACTGTTTTTT
>TRBJ1-4|TRBV6-1|.|.|14
CASSPGKPGEKLFF
TGTGCCAGCAGCCCGGGGAAACCGGGGGAAAAACTGTTTTTT
>TRBJ2-7|TRBV27|TRBD2|.|16
CASSLSAGASIYEQYF
TGTGCCAGCAGTTTATCAGCGGGAGCGTCGATTTACGAGCAGTACTTC
>TRBJ2-1|TRBV5-1|TRBD2|once|15
CASSPGRGVYNEQFF
TGCGCCAGCAGCCCGGGGAGGGGAGTATACAATGAGCAGTTCTTC
>TRBJ2-3|TRBV13|.|.|13
CASSLAQDGGLYF
TGTGCCAGCAGCTTGGCCCAGGACGGAGGCTTGTATTTT
>TRBJ1-1|TRBV19|.|.|13
CASRGQMNTEAFF
TGTGCCAGTAGAGGGCAGATGAACACTGAAGCTTTCTTT
>TRBJ2-1|TRBV5-4|TRBD1|once|16
CASSLTQGATYNEQFF
TGTGCCAGCAGCTTAACACAGGGGGCGACCTACAATGAGCAGTTCTTC
>TRBJ1-2|TRBV5-4|.|.|14
CASSLDGFGQGYTF
TGTGCCAGCAGCTTGGACGGTTTTGGTCAAGGCTACACCTTC
>TRBJ1-1|TRBV27|.|.|13
CASCPDRNTEAFF
TGTGCCAGCTGTCCCGACAGGAACACTGAAGCTTTCTTT
>TRBJ2-5|TRBV4-1|TRBD1|.|14
CASSPTGGLATQYF
TGCGCCAGCAGCCCTACAGGGGGGCTAGCGACCCAGTACTTC
>TRBJ2-3|TRBV11-2|TRBD2|once|18
CASSLGLAGGPVVDTQYF
TGTGCCAGCAGCTTAGGCCTAGCGGGAGGGCCGGTCGTGGATACGCAGTATTTT
>TRBJ2-7|TRBV7-9|TRBD2|.|19
CASSLTKGASGSGSYEQYF
TGTGCCAGCAGCTTAACCAAGGGGGCTAGCGGGAGTGGGTCCTACGAGCAGTACTTC
>TRBJ1-1|TRBV4-1|.|.|13
CASSQDPYTEAFF
TGCGCCAGCAGCCAGGACCCTTACACTGAAGCTTTCTTT
>TRBJ2-3|TRBV7-8|TRBD2|.|16
CASSFLLAGSTDTQYF
TGTGCCAGCAGCTTCCTACTAGCGGGAAGCACAGATACGCAGTATTTT
>TRBJ2-1|TRBV6-4|.|.|15
CASSAGGGAGNEQFF
TGTGCCAGCAGTGCCGGTGGGGGGGCAGGGAATGAGCAGTTCTTC
>TRBJ2-1|TRBV27|.|medium-sized|14
CASSLGGSNNEQFF
TGTGCCAGCAGTTTAGGTGGCAGTAACAATGAGCAGTTCTTC
>TRBJ1-1|TRBV10-3|.|.|13
CAISDSGNTEAFF
TGTGCCATCAGTGATTCAGGGAACACTGAAGCTTTCTTT
>TRBJ2-7|TRBV6-5|TRBD2|.|15
CASSLSSGSSYEQYF
TGTGCCAGCAGTTTATCTAGCGGGAGCTCCTACGAGCAGTACTTC
>TRBJ1-2|TRBV5-4|.|.|14
CASSPRDPNYGYTF
TGTGCCAGCAGCCCCCGGGACCCCAACTATGGCTACACCTTC
>TRBJ2-3|TRBV2|.|.|14
CASYRVDLPDTQYF
TGTGCCAGTTACAGGGTGGACTTACCAGATACGCAGTATTTT
>TRBJ2-1|TRBV4-2|TRBD2|.|16
CASSQSPGLALNEQFF
TGTGCCAGCAGCCAATCCCCGGGACTAGCGCTGAATGAGCAGTTCTTC
>TRBJ2-1|TRBV4-1|TRBD1|.|19
CASSQSPGQGWGSYNEQFF
TGCGCCAGCAGCCAGTCACCGGGACAGGGTTGGGGCTCCTACAATGAGCAGTTCTTC